The source of this T cell receptor beta chain is a study of T cell clusters in autoimmune cytopenias. Whole-study findings and limits: Compared with active autoimmune hepatitis patients, healthy donors showed roughly 2.7-fold more exclusive TRB clusters.

Germline CDR1 is SEHNR and CDR2 is FQNEAQ (reference sequence). CDR3 size: 14 residues. This clonotype counts as medium-sized by frequency. Its target is unknown. Some 38,000 genome equivalents of blood DNA were amplified for TRB. Multiplex touch-down PCR amplified TRB using TRB-A and TRB-B pools in one tube. TCRdb reprocessed the multiplex PCR reads, keeping one entry per CDR3 protein, no DNA. The sample totals around 9,800 distinct CDR3 sequences; its top ten clones hold around 4%. These same data were also listed under a study on T cell repertoires in aging, cancer and after chemotherapy. As that report states: Age-matched healthy donors had significantly more diverse, less clonal blood TCR repertoires than untreated cancer patients.

This sequence was found in a human donor in good health. The V and J genes are TRBV7-9 and TRBJ1-1. Sequencing used peripheral blood. This chain's CDR3 is CASSLTGFNTEAFF.